What follows are 27 T cell receptor beta chains derived from one specimen sequenced in a study of blood T cell repertoires in COVID-19. Sequenced by immunoSEQ multiplex PCR; TCRdb stores in-frame clones only, minus some. The table has hundreds of thousands of clones, around 88% seen once; the top ten hold about 12%. Sequenced input: peripheral blood. All receptors derive from a woman between 70 and 85 years old with COVID-19, enrolled during active disease.

This sequence joins TRBV5-1 and TRBJ1-5, with D perhaps matching TRBD1 (5 bases). Germline V gene sequence: CDR1 SGHRS, CDR2 YFSETQ. V lost 4 bases to trimming and J lost 7 bases, with 21 bases between them. The CDR3 loop spans 16 amino acids. CDR3 bases: TGCGCCAGCAGCCCAACTCTTGGGGCATGGAACCAGCCCCAGCATTTT. Translated: CASSPTLGAWNQPQHF.

V usage is TRBV5-5 and J usage is TRBJ1-1; 7 bases map to TRBD1. The V segment lost 0 bases and the J segment 0 bases; nucleotides outside the gene matches: 5. Germline values: CDR1 SGHKS, CDR2 YYEKEE (reference sequence). The CDR3 spans 16 residues. DNA of the CDR3: TGTGCCAGCAGCTTGGGAGGGGGCCGGGTGAACACTGAAGCTTTCTTT. As protein: CASSLGGGRVNTEAFF.

This rearrangement joins TRBV2 to TRBJ2-3, with 7 bases fitting TRBD1. The CDR3 contains 16 residues. Germline-derived CDR1 and CDR2 are SNHLY and FYNNEI. V was pared by 4 bases and J by 2 bases, with 9 bases of the junction left unmatched. The CDR3 DNA reads as TGTGCCAGCAGTGGGGGGCCCGGGACAGACACAGATACGCAGTATTTT. Translation gives CASSGGPGTDTDTQYF.

This clone has only a few counts. The rearrangement links TRBV27 to TRBJ2-3; 9 bases align to TRBD1. The CDR3 spans 16 residues. With V trimmed by 4 bases and J by 4 bases, 9 bases remained unmatched. Germline V lookup: CDR1 MNHEY, CDR2 SMNVEV (reference sequence). The CDR3 DNA follows: TGTGCCAGCAGTTCCGGGGGGACAGGGTATGCAGATACGCAGTATTTT. Translated, it gives CASSSGGTGYADTQYF.

V usage is TRBV28 and J usage is TRBJ1-2, with 10 bases that match TRBD1. The CDR3 extends over 14 amino acids. With 3 bases clipped from V and 6 bases from J, the junction kept 4 bases outside the gene matches. CDR1 is MDHEN and CDR2 is SYDVKM in the germline V gene. In DNA form, the CDR3 reads TGTGCCAGCAGTTTGGGACAGGGGAGGAATGGCTACACCTTC. This gives the protein CASSLGQGRNGYTF.

This clone was observed a single time. V usage is TRBV29-1 and J usage is TRBJ1-1; 7 bases align to TRBD1. V gave up 5 bases and J gave up 1 base; unmatched junction bases: 4. CDR1 is SQVTM and CDR2 is ANQGSEA in the germline V gene. The CDR3 contains 13 residues. The CDR3 spells CSVTGTANTEAFF. The CDR3 bases are TGCAGCGTTACCGGGACAGCGAACACTGAAGCTTTCTTT.

V usage is TRBV2 and J usage is TRBJ2-3; TRBD1 matches 9 bases. Trimming cost V 5 bases and J 5 bases; bases outside gene matches: 8. The V gene's germline CDR1 is SNHLY and CDR2 FYNNEI. This CDR3 comprises 15 residues. The CDR3 region is CASSQIQGARDTQYF. The DNA for the CDR3 is TGTGCCAGCAGTCAAATACAGGGGGCAAGAGATACGCAGTATTTT.

CDR3 nucleotide sequence: TGTGCCAGCAGCCCGATGGTCGGGGGGCAGGGAAACACCATATATTTT. It is translated as CASSPMVGGQGNTIYF. The chain couples TRBV7-8 to TRBJ1-3; a possible D gene is TRBD1 (6 bases). The germline gives CDR1 SGHVS, CDR2 FQNEAQ. The CDR3 has 16 amino acids. Deletions cut 5 bases from V and 4 bases from J, with 18 bases between.

The V and J genes are TRBV4-3 and TRBJ2-1; a possible D gene is TRBD2 (6 bases). Trimming removed 0 bases at V and 7 bases at J, with 19 bases between. The CDR3 loop spans 17 amino acids. The germline gives CDR1 LGHNA, CDR2 YSLEER. CDR3 protein: CASSQDRGGAFRNEQFF. The CDR3 DNA follows: TGCGCCAGCAGCCAAGATAGGGGCGGGGCCTTTAGAAATGAGCAGTTCTTC.

The J gene is TRBJ2-5, the V gene TRBV3-1 (or the pseudogene TRBV3-2); D is possibly TRBD1 (6 bases). The CDR3 runs to 15 residues. V lost 1 base to trimming and J lost 5 bases, with 14 bases between them. Germline V gene sequence: CDR1 LGHDT, CDR2 YNNKEL (reference sequence). The CDR3 is CASSQGKGDWETQYF. CDR3 DNA sequence: TGTGCCAGCAGCCAAGGGAAGGGGGATTGGGAGACCCAGTACTTC.

V usage is TRBV6-5 and J usage is TRBJ2-7, with a possible D match to TRBD1 (6 bases). CDR1 MNHEY and CDR2 SVGAGI come from the germline V gene. Trimming removed 2 bases from V and 7 bases from J, with 6 bases in between. The CDR3 is 11 amino acids. The CDR3 nucleotides read TGTGCCAGCAGTTACGGACAGGAGCAGTACTTC. It translates to CASSYGQEQYF.

The chain combines TRBV29-1 with TRBJ1-1; D uncertain. V lost 4 bases to trimming and J lost 0 bases, with 9 bases between them. Looked up from germline, CDR1 is SQVTM and CDR2 is ANQGSEA. This CDR3 comprises 13 residues. CDR3 nucleotide sequence: TGCAGCGTTGCGTCTCACTTGAACACTGAAGCTTTCTTT. As protein: CSVASHLNTEAFF.

The chain combines TRBV5-6 with TRBJ1-2; D ambiguous. This CDR3 spans 15 amino acids. Germline CDR1 and CDR2: SGHDT and YYEEEE. The V and J ends lost 2 bases and 4 bases respectively, with 15 bases between them. The DNA of the CDR3 is TGTGCCAGCAGCTTTTCCCCCGGGTCTATCTATGGCTACACCTTC. Its protein is CASSFSPGSIYGYTF.

The CDR3 reads CAAASGETSYEQYF. The CDR3 bases are TGTGCCGCAGCTAGCGGGGAAACCTCCTACGAGCAGTACTTC. V usage is TRBV6-5 and J usage is TRBJ2-7; 9 bases align to TRBD2. V shed 11 bases, J shed 0 bases, and the junction held 8 bases outside the gene matches. The CDR3 sequence is 14 residues long. The germline CDR1 and CDR2 sequences are MNHEY and SVGAGI.

The gene calls are TRBV9 and TRBJ2-2; perhaps TRBD2 as D (5 bases). Germline V gene data show CDR1 as SGDLS and CDR2 as YYNGEE. The CDR3 runs 14 residues. The germline V and J ends were trimmed by 6 bases and 4 bases, with 13 bases remaining between them. The CDR3 DNA is TGTGCCAGCACCACCGCCGCGGGCACCGGGGAGCTGTTTTTT. It specifies CASTTAAGTGELFF.

The J gene is TRBJ1-1, the V gene TRBV24-1, with a tentative D call TRBD1 (5 bases). Per the germline V gene, CDR1 is KGHDR and CDR2 is SFDVKD. This CDR3 contains 14 residues. V gave up 2 bases and J gave up 3 bases, with 9 bases separating them. For the CDR3, the DNA is TGTGCCACCAGTGATTCGCGGGGGGACACTGAAGCTTTCTTT. Protein: CATSDSRGDTEAFF.

V is TRBV4-2 and J is TRBJ2-7, with unresolved D. Per germline, CDR1 LGHNA and CDR2 YNFKEQ. Between the trimmed V and J ends, which lost 0 bases and 12 bases, there was a span of 9 bases. The CDR3 totals 11 residues. The CDR3 loop reads CASSQDLKLYF. DNA for the CDR3: TGTGCCAGCAGCCAAGATTTGAAACTGTACTTC.

The J gene is TRBJ1-2, the V gene TRBV19, with TRBD1 identical over 10 bases. Germline V gives CDR1 LNHDA, CDR2 SQIVND (reference sequence). The CDR3 consists of 16 residues. The V and J ends lost 3 bases and 0 bases, in that order; junction bases with no gene match: 4. CDR3: CASSIGGTGANYGYTF. The DNA of the CDR3 is TGTGCCAGTAGTATCGGAGGGACAGGGGCTAACTATGGCTACACCTTC. Full variable domain (remainder filled in from reference TRBV19 and TRBJ1-2): DGGITQSPKYLFRKEGQNVTLSCEQNLNHDAMYWYRQDPGQGLRLIYYSQIVNDFQKGDIAEGYSVSREKKESFPLTVTSAQKNPTAFYLCASSIGGTGANYGYTFGSGTRLTVV.

The V gene is TRBV24-1, the J gene TRBJ2-5; 7 positions agree with TRBD1. Losses at the gene ends were 2 bases for V and 2 bases for J; bases not matched to a gene: 4. The CDR3 has 15 residues. The germline gives CDR1 KGHDR, CDR2 SFDVKD. CDR3 DNA: TGTGCCACCAGTGATTCCGGGACAGAACAAGAGACCCAGTACTTC. It yields the protein CATSDSGTEQETQYF.

The chain employs TRBV5-8 and TRBJ2-3; tentative D call: TRBD2 (7 bases). Germline V gene sequence: CDR1 SGHTS, CDR2 YDEGEE. The CDR3 length is 16 residues. V lost 0 bases and J 1 base, leaving 12 bases between the germline ends. The chain's CDR3 is CASSLGGGAGTDTQYF. In nucleotides, the CDR3 is TGTGCCAGCAGCTTGGGAGGGGGGGCCGGCACAGATACGCAGTATTTT. Combining the CDR3 with reference TRBV5-8 and TRBJ2-3 gives the whole variable domain EAGVTQSPTHLIKTRGQQATLRCSPISGHTSVYWYQQALGLGLQFLLWYDEGEERNRGNFPPRFSGRQFPNYSSELNVNALELEDSALYLCASSLGGGAGTDTQYFGPGTRLTVL.

This rearrangement joins TRBV9 to TRBJ2-7, with 7 bases aligning to TRBD1. Trimming cost V 5 bases and J 3 bases; bases outside gene matches: 8. The germline CDR1 and CDR2 sequences are SGDLS and YYNGEE. CDR3 length equals 14 residues. CDR3 residues: CASSRTGVLYEQYF. CDR3 in DNA: TGTGCCAGCAGTCGGACAGGCGTCCTCTACGAGCAGTACTTC.

The rearrangement links TRBV4-1 to TRBJ1-3; TRBD1 matches 9 bases. The V gene end was trimmed by 5 bases and the J gene end by 0 bases; junction bases not matched to a gene: 5. Germline V gene lookup returns CDR1 MGHRA and CDR2 YSYEKL. The CDR3 extends over 16 amino acids. DNA for the CDR3: TGCGCCAGCAGCAGGGACAGGGTCTCCTCTGGAAACACCATATATTTT. Residues: CASSRDRVSSGNTIYF.

The rearrangement joins TRBV10-3 to TRBJ1-2; 10 nucleotides match TRBD1. V lost 2 bases, J lost 7 bases, and 1 base stayed unmatched. This CDR3 contains 13 residues. Germline V gene lookup returns CDR1 ENHRY and CDR2 SYGVKD. The CDR3, as DNA: TGTGCCATCAGTGAGCGGACAGGGGGTGGCTACACCTTC. It translates to CAISERTGGGYTF.

This clone showed up just once. The CDR3 DNA reads as TGCGCCAGCAGCCCCGGACTTACCGATTCACCCCTCCACTTT. This translates into CASSPGLTDSPLHF. J is TRBJ1-6 and V is TRBV5-1; D unclear. Trimming removed 4 bases at V and 8 bases at J, with 13 bases between. Germline values: CDR1 SGHRS, CDR2 YFSETQ. There are 14 residues in the CDR3.

This sequence joins TRBV11-3 and TRBJ2-5; D may be TRBD1 (6 bases). The V gene lost 5 bases and the J gene lost 4 bases, with 14 bases spanning the gap. CDR1 is SGHNT and CDR2 is YENEEA in the germline V gene. The CDR3 contains 14 residues. The CDR3 reads CASSPSRGGETQYF. In nucleotides, the CDR3 is TGTGCCAGCAGCCCCAGTAGAGGGGGAGAGACCCAGTACTTC.

The gene calls are TRBV7-2 and TRBJ2-2, with TRBD1 identical over 7 bases. The CDR3 runs to 14 residues. The germline gives CDR1 SGHTA, CDR2 FQGNSA. The V segment lost 3 bases and the J segment 4 bases; nucleotides outside the gene matches: 2. The CDR3 reads CASSLRQGTGELFF. CDR3 DNA: TGTGCCAGCAGCTTGCGACAGGGCACCGGGGAGCTGTTTTTT. The full variable domain, rest sourced from reference TRBV7-2 and TRBJ2-2, is GAGVSQSPSNKVTEKGKDVELRCDPISGHTALYWYRQSLGQGLEFLIYFQGNSAPDKSGLPSDRFSAERTGGSVSTLTIQRTQQEDSAVYLCASSLRQGTGELFFGEGSRLTVL.

This chain uses TRBV28 with TRBJ1-1; no definite D call. Germline values: CDR1 MDHEN, CDR2 SYDVKM. The germline V and J ends were trimmed by 7 bases and 6 bases, with 12 bases remaining between them. CDR3 length equals 12 residues. DNA for the CDR3: TGTGCCAGCACTCTCCCCCAGGCTGAAGCTTTCTTT. This encodes CASTLPQAEAFF.